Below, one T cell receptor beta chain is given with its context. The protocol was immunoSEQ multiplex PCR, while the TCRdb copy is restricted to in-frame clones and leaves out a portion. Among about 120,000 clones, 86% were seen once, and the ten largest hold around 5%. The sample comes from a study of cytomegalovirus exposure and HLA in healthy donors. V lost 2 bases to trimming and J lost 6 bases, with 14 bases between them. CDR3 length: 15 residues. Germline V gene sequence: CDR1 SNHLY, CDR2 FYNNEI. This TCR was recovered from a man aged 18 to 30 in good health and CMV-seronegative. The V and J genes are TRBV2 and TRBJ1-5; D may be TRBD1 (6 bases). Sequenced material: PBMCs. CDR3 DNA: TGTGCCAGCAGTGAAAGGGGGGGCGCGGTTCAGCCCCAGCATTTT. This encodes CASSERGGAVQPQHF.